This T cell receptor beta chain was captured by sequencing in a study of shared clonotypes between healthy human individuals. As for the study in general: Plates per donor: three CD4 naive, three CD4 memory, two CD8 naive, one CD8 memory.

Study results and limitations: Lower generation probabilities were found for non-shared clonotypes than for those shared by all four donors.

Trimming stripped 4 bases from V and 1 base from J, with 11 bases between. The CDR3 length is 15 residues. Germline CDR1 SGHVT, CDR2 SQSDAQ. Naive CD8 cells lacked CD45RO, underwent positive selection for CCR7 and left out terminally differentiated effector memory CD45RA+ cells. Generated by immunoSEQ multiplex PCR, the TCRdb table keeps only in-frame clones and is missing some. The table has under 1 million clones, about 96% seen once. About this clone: Antigen specificity is unknown.

The gene calls are TRBV7-4 and TRBJ1-3; D remains ambiguous. Sequenced material: naive CD8+ T cells sorted from blood. This sequence was found in a man younger than 40 in good health. The CDR3 bases are TGTGCCAGCAGCTCTCCGGGCGCTTCTGGAAACACCATATATTTT. Protein product: CASSSPGASGNTIYF.